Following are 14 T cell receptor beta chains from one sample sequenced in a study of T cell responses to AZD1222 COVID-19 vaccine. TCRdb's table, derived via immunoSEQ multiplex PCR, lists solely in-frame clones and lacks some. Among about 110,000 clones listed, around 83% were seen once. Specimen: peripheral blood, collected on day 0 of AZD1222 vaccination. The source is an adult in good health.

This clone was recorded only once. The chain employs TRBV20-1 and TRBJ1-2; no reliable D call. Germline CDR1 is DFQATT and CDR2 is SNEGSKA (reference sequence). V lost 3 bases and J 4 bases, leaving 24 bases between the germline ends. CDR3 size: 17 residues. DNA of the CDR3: TGCAGTGCTAGTAACCTCCTAAGGGTAAATGACCCCTATGGCTACACCTTC. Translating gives CSASNLLRVNDPYGYTF.

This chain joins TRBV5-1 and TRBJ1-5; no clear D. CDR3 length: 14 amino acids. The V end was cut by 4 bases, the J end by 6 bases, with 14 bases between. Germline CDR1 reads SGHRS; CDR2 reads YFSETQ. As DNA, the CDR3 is TGCGCCAGCAGCCCTGAGCCCGAGACTCAGCCCCAGCATTTT. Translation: CASSPEPETQPQHF.

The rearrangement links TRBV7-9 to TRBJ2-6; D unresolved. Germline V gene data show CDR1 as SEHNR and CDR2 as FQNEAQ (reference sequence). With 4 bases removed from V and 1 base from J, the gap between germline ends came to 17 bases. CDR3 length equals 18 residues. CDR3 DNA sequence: TGTGCCAGCAGCTCCGGACGGAGAATGGGGTCTGGGGCCAACGTCCTGACTTTC. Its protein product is CASSSGRRMGSGANVLTF.

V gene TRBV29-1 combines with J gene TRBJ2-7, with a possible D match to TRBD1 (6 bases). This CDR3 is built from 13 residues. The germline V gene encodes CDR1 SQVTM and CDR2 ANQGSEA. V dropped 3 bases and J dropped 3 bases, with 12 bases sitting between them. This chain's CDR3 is CSVDTGLNYEQYF. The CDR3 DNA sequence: TGCAGCGTTGACACAGGGCTAAACTACGAGCAGTACTTC.

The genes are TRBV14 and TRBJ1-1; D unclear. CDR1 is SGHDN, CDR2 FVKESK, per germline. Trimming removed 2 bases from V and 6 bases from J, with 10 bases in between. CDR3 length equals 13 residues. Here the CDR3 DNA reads TGTGCCAGCAGCCAATTGCAAGTCTCTGAAGCTTTCTTT. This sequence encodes CASSQLQVSEAFF.

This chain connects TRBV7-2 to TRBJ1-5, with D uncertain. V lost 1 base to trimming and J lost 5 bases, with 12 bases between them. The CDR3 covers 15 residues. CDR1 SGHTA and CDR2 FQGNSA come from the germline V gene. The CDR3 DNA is TGTGCCAGCAGCTTAGACGGGCAGGTCCATCAGCCCCAGCATTTT. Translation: CASSLDGQVHQPQHF.

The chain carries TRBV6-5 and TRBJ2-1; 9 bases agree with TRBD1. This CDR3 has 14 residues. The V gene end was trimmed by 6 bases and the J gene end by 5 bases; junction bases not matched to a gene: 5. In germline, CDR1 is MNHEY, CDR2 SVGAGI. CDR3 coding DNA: TGTGCCAGCAGAACACAGGGGGCCCACAATGAGCAGTTCTTC. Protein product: CASRTQGAHNEQFF.

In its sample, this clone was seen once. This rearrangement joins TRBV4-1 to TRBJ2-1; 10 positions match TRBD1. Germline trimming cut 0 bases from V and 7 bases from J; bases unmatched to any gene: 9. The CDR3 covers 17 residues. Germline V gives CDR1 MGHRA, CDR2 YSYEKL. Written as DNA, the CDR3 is TGCGCCAGCAGCCAAGATCATAGGACAGGGGGGTGGAATGAGCAGTTCTTC. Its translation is CASSQDHRTGGWNEQFF.

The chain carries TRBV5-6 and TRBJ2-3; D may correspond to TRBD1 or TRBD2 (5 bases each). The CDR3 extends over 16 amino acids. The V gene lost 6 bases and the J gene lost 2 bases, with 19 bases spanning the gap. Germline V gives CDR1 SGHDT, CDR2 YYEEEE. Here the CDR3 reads CASTPSPGDLTDTQYF. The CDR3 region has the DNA TGTGCCAGCACCCCATCCCCCGGGGACCTCACAGATACGCAGTATTTT.

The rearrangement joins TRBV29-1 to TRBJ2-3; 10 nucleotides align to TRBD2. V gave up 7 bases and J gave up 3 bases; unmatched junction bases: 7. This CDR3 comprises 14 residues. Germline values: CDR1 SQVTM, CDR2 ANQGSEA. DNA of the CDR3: TGCAGCGGTAGGACTAGCGGTATGACAGATACGCAGTATTTT. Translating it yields CSGRTSGMTDTQYF.

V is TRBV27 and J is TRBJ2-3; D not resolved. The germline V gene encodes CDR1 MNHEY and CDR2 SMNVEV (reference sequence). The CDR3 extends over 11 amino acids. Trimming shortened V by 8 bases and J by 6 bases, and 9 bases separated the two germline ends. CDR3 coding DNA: TGTGCCAGCCGCATTGGGGATACGCAGTATTTT. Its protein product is CASRIGDTQYF.

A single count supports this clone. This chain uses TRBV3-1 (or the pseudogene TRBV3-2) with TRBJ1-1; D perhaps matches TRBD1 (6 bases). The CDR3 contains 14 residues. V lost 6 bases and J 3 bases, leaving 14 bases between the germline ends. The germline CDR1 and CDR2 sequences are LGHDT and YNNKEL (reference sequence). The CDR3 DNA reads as TGTGCCAGCAGAAAACAGGGTGCTGACACTGAAGCTTTCTTT. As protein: CASRKQGADTEAFF.

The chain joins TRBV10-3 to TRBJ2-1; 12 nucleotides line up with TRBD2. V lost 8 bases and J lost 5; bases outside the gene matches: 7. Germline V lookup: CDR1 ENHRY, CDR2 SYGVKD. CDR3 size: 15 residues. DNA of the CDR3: TGTGCCATCCAGACTAGCGGGGGCCTTAACAATGAGCAGTTCTTC. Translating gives CAIQTSGGLNNEQFF.

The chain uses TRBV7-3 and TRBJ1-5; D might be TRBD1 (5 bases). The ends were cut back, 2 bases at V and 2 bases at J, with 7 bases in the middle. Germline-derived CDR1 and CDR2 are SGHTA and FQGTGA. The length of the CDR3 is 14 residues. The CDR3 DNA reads TGTGCCAGCAGCTTACAGGGAGGCAATCAGCCCCAGCATTTT. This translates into CASSLQGGNQPQHF.